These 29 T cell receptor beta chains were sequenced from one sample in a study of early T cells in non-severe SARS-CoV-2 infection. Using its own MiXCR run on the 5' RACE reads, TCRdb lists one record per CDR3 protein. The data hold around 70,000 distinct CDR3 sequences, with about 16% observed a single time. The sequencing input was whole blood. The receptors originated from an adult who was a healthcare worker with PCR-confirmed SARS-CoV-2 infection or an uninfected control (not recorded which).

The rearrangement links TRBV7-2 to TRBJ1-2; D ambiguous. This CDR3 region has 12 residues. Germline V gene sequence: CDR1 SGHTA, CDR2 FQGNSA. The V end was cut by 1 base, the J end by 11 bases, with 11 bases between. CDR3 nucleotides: TGTGCCAGCAGCTTAGTCGTCCAAGGGTACACCTTC. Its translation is CASSLVVQGYTF.

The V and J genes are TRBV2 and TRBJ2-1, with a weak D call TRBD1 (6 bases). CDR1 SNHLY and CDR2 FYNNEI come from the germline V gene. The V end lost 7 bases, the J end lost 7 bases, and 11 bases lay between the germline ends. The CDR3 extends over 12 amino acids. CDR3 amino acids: CASNRGQNEQFF. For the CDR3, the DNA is TGTGCCAGCAACCGTGGACAGAATGAGCAGTTCTTC.

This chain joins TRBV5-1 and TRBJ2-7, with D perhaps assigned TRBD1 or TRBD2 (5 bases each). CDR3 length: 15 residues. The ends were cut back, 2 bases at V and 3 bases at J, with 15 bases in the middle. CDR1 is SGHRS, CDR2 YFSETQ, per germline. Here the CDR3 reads CASSLGKGSDYEQYF. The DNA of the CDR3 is TGCGCCAGCAGCTTAGGAAAGGGGAGCGACTACGAGCAGTACTTC.

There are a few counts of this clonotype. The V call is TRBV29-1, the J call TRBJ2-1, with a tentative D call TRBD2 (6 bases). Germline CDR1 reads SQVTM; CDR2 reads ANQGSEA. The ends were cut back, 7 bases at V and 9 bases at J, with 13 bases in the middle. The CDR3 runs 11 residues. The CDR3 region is CSALEGSEQFF. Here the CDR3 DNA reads TGCAGCGCGCTGGAGGGGTCTGAGCAGTTCTTC.

CDR3 nucleotide sequence: TGTGCCAGCAGTGAAGCGCGAAGTGTAGCTAACTATGGCTACACCTTC. Translation: CASSEARSVANYGYTF. The rearrangement uses TRBV2 and TRBJ1-2, with D unclear. Trimming shortened V by 0 bases and J by 0 bases, and 11 bases separated the two germline ends. CDR1 is SNHLY and CDR2 is FYNNEI in the germline V gene. This CDR3 has 16 amino acids.

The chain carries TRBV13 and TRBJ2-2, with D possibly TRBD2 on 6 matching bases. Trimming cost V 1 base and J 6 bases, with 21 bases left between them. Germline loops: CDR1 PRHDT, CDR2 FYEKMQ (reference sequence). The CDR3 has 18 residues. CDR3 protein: CASSLVTAGPAGAGELFF. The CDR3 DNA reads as TGTGCCAGCAGCTTAGTTACGGCGGGGCCGGCCGGGGCCGGGGAGCTGTTTTTT.

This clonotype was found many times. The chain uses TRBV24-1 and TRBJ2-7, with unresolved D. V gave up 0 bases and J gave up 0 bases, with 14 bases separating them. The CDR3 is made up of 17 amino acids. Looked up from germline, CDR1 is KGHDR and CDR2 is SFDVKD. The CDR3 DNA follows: TGTGCCACCAGTGATTTGCGTCGACACACCGTCTCCTACGAGCAGTACTTC. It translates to CATSDLRRHTVSYEQYF.

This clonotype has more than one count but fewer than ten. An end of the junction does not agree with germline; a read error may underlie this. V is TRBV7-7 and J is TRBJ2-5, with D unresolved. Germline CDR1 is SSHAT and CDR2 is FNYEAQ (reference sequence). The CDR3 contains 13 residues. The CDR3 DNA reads TGTGCTAGCAGTCCGGACCTCCGGGAGACCCAGTACTTC. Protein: CASSPDLRETQYF.

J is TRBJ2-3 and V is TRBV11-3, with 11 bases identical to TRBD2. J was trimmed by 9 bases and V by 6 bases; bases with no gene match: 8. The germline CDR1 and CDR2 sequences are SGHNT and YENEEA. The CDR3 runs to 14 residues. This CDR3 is CASSPTSGRDTQYF. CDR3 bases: TGTGCCAGCAGTCCTACTAGCGGGAGAGACACGCAGTATTTT.

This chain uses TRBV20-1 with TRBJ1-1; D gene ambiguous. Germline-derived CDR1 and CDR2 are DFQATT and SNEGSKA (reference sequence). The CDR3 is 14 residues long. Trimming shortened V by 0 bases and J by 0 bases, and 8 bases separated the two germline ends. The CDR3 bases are TGCAGTGCTAGAGATCGACGGCTGAACACTGAAGCTTTCTTT. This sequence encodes CSARDRRLNTEAFF.

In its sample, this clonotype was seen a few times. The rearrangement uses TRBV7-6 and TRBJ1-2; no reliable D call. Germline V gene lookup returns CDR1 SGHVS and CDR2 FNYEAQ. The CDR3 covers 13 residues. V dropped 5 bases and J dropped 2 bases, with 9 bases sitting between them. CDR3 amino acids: CASSTDGNYGYTF. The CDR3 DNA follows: TGTGCCAGCAGCACAGACGGAAACTATGGCTACACCTTC. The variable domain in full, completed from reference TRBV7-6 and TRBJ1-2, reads GAGVSQSPRYKVTKRGQDVALRCDPISGHVSLYWYRQALGQGPEFLTYFNYEAQQDKSGLPNDRFSAERPEGSISTLTIQRTEQRDSAMYRCASSTDGNYGYTFGSGTRLTVV.

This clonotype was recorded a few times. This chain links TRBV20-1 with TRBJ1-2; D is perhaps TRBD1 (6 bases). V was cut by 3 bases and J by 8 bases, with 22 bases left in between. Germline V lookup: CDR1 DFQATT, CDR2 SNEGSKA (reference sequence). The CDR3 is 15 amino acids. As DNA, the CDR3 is TGCAGTGCTAGGTCCCTTGGGCGCAGGGGACAAGGCTACACCTTC. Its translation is CSARSLGRRGQGYTF.

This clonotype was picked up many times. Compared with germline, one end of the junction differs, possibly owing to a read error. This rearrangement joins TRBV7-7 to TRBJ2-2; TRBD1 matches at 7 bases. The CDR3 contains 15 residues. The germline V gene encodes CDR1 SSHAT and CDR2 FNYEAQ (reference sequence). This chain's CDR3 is CASSLNRGNTGELFF. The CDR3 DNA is TGTGCTAGCAGCTTAAACAGGGGGAACACCGGGGAGCTGTTTTTT.

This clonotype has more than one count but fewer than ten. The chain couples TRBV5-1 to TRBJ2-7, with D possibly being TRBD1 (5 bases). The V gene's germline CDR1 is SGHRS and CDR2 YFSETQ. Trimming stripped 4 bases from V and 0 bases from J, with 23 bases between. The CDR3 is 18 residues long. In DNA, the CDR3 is TGCGCCAGCAGCCCCCCCGACAATTGGGGCTATTCCTCCTACGAGCAGTACTTC. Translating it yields CASSPPDNWGYSSYEQYF.

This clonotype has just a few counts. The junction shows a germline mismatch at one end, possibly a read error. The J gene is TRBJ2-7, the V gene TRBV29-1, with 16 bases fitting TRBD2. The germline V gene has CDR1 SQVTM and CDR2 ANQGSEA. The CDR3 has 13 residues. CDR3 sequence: CSAGLAGGPMHVF. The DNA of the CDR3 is TGCAGCGCGGGACTAGCGGGAGGGCCTATGCATGTCTTC.

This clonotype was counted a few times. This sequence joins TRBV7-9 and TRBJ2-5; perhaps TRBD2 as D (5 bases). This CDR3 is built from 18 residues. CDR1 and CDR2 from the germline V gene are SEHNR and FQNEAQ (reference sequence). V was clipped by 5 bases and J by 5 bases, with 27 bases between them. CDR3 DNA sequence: TGTGCCAGCAGCCCTTACACCCTAACCGTTCCCCCGGGGGAGACCCAGTACTTC. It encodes CASSPYTLTVPPGETQYF.

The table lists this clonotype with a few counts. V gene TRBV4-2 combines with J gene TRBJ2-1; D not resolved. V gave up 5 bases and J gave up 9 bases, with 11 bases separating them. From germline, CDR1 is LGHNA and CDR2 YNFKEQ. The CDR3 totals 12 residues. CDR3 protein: CASSLASGEQFF. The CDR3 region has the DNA TGTGCCAGCAGCTTAGCATCTGGTGAGCAGTTCTTC.

The DNA of the CDR3 is TGTGCCAGCAGCGTACGGGTGCCAAACAATGAGCAGTTCTTC. Translated: CASSVRVPNNEQFF. The chain couples TRBV4-2 to TRBJ2-1; D unresolved. Trimming cost V 5 bases and J 5 bases, with 13 bases left between them. Germline assignment: CDR1 LGHNA and CDR2 YNFKEQ. The CDR3 consists of 14 residues.

This chain's CDR3 is CSGGRQTYNEQFF. The CDR3 DNA is TGCAGCGGCGGGAGGCAAACCTACAATGAGCAGTTCTTC. The chain carries TRBV29-1 and TRBJ2-1; 8 nucleotides agree with TRBD2. CDR1 is SQVTM, CDR2 ANQGSEA, per germline. With 7 bases clipped from V and 2 bases from J, the junction kept 4 bases outside the gene matches. This CDR3 contains 13 residues.

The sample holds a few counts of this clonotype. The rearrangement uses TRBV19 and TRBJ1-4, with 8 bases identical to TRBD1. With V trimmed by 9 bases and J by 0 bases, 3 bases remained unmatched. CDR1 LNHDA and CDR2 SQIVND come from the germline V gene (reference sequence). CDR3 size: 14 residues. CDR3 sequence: CASQGAATNEKLFF. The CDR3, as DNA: TGTGCCAGCCAGGGGGCGGCAACTAATGAAAAACTGTTTTTT. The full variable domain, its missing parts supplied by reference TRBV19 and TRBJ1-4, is DGGITQSPKYLFRKEGQNVTLSCEQNLNHDAMYWYRQDPGQGLRLIYYSQIVNDFQKGDIAEGYSVSREKKESFPLTVTSAQKNPTAFYLCASQGAATNEKLFFGSGTQLSVL.

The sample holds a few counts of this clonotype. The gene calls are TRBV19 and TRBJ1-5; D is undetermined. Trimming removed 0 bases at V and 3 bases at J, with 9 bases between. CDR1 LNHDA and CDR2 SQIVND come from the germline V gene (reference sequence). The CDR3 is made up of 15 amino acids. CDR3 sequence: CASSIDRGDNQPQHF. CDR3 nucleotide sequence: TGTGCCAGTAGTATAGATCGCGGGGACAATCAGCCCCAGCATTTT.

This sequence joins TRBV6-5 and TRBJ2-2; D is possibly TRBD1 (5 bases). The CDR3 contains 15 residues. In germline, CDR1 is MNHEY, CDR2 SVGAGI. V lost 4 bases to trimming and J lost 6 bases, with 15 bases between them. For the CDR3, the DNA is TGTGCCAGCAGTTTTGAGGACACAAGGTCCGGGGAGCTGTTTTTT. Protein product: CASSFEDTRSGELFF.

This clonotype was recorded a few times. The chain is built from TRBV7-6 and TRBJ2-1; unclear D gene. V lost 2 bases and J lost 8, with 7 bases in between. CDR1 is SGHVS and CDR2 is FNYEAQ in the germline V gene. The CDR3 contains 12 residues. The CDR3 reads CASSLTGDEQFF. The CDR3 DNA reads TGTGCCAGCAGCTTAACTGGGGATGAGCAGTTCTTC. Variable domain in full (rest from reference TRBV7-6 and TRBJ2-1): GAGVSQSPRYKVTKRGQDVALRCDPISGHVSLYWYRQALGQGPEFLTYFNYEAQQDKSGLPNDRFSAERPEGSISTLTIQRTEQRDSAMYRCASSLTGDEQFFGPGTRLTVL.

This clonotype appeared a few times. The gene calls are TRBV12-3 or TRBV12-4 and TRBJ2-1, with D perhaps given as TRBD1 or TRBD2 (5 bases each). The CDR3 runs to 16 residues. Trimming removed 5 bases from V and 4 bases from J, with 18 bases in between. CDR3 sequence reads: CASSLNQGPLYNEQFF. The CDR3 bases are TGTGCCAGCAGTCTTAATCAGGGACCCCTTTACAATGAGCAGTTCTTC.

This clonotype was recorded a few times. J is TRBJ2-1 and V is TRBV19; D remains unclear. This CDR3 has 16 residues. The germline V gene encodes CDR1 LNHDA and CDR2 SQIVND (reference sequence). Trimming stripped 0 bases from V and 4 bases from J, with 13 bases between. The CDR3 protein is CASSIEPGVDYNEQFF. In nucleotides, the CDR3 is TGTGCCAGTAGTATAGAGCCGGGCGTAGATTACAATGAGCAGTTCTTC.

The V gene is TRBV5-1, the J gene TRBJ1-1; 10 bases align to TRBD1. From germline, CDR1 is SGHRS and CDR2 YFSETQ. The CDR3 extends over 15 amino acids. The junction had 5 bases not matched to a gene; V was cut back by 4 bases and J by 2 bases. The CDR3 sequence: CASSPRQGANTEAFF. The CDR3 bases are TGCGCCAGCAGCCCGAGACAGGGGGCTAACACTGAAGCTTTCTTT.

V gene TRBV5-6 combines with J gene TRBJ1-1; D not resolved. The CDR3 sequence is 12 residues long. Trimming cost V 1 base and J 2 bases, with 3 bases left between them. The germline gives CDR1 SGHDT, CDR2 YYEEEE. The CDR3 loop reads CASSLTNTEAFF. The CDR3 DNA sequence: TGTGCCAGCAGCTTGACCAACACTGAAGCTTTCTTT.

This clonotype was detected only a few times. The CDR3 nucleotides read TGTGCCAGCAGCCAACTGGCTAGCGGGTCCTACAATGAGCAGTTCTTC. Its protein product is CASSQLASGSYNEQFF. The gene calls are TRBV7-6 and TRBJ2-1; TRBD2 matches at 8 bases. V gave up 5 bases and J gave up 1 base; unmatched junction bases: 7. Per germline, CDR1 SGHVS and CDR2 FNYEAQ. The CDR3 runs to 16 residues.

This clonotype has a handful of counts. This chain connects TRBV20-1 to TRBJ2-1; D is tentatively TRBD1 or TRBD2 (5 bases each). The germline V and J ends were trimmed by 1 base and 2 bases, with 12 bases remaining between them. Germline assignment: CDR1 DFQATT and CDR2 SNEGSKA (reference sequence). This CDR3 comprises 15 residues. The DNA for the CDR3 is TGCAGTGCTAGAGTCGGGACCAAACCCTACAATGAGCAGTTCTTC. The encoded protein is CSARVGTKPYNEQFF.